This T cell receptor (beta chain) is drawn from a study of T cell repertoires in cytomegalovirus infection. Germline loops: CDR1 MNHEY, CDR2 SVGEGT. The junction had 15 bases not matched to a gene; V was cut back by 1 base and J by 0 bases. The CDR3 loop spans 20 amino acids. TCRdb itself ran the reads through MiXCR, one entry per CDR3 protein. The profile shows some 920,000 distinct CDR3 sequences, approximately 31% of them singletons. This clonotype came up many times. No antigen is known for it. The rearrangement joins TRBV6-2 or TRBV6-3 to TRBJ1-5, with 7 bases lining up with TRBD1. The clonotype originates from a human donor in good health (CMV status not recorded). Some clones in this sample may be carry-over from other donors' samples. The sample was cultured CD8+ T cells from PBMCs, taken from culture after CMV antigen stimulation. The CDR3 sequence: CASSYLHGTATPYSNQPQHF. CDR3 nucleotides: TGTGCCAGCAGTTACTTACATGGGACAGCGACTCCCTATAGCAATCAGCCCCAGCATTTT.